One sample yielded the 22 T cell receptor beta chains listed below, sequenced in a study of cytomegalovirus exposure and HLA in healthy donors. Both 60 Vbeta primers and 13 Jbeta primers went into the PCR. Only in-frame clones appear in the TCRdb table, and some are missing; sequencing was by immunoSEQ multiplex PCR. The sample contains fewer than 200,000 clones, around nine tenths of which appear only once. The sample comprised PBMCs. The receptors shown here come from a young woman in good health and CMV-seronegative.

The rearrangement joins TRBV5-1 to TRBJ1-4, with D perhaps matching TRBD1 (5 bases). Trimming shortened V by 0 bases and J by 3 bases, and 6 bases separated the two germline ends. The CDR3 length is 14 residues. Germline values: CDR1 SGHRS, CDR2 YFSETQ. The CDR3 nucleotides are TGCGCCAGCAGCTTGGCAGGGTCTAATGAAAAACTGTTTTTT. Encoded protein: CASSLAGSNEKLFF.

DNA of the CDR3: TGTGCCAGCAGCTTACCTCTAGGGGGCGGGAGGACAACTAATGAAAAACTGTTTTTT. It yields the protein CASSLPLGGGRTTNEKLFF. This chain joins TRBV7-7 and TRBJ1-4; 7 nucleotides align to TRBD1. Germline V CDR1 and CDR2: SSHAT, FNYEAQ (reference sequence). CDR3 size: 19 residues. V dropped 2 bases and J dropped 0; count of bases not matched to a gene: 12.

V usage is TRBV6-5 and J usage is TRBJ1-5; tentative D call: TRBD1 (6 bases). V was cut by 6 bases and J by 6 bases, with 18 bases left in between. The CDR3 extends over 15 amino acids. Per germline, CDR1 MNHEY and CDR2 SVGAGI. The CDR3 region is CASSRTGFGSQPQHF. In nucleotides, the CDR3 is TGTGCCAGCAGCCGCACAGGGTTTGGGTCTCAGCCCCAGCATTTT.

This chain links TRBV6-6 with TRBJ1-1; unclear D gene. Trimming cost V 8 bases and J 0 bases, with 10 bases left between them. The germline CDR1 and CDR2 sequences are MNHNY and SVGAGI (reference sequence). The CDR3 consists of 13 residues. The CDR3 bases are TGTGCCAGCTGGGAGACGATGAACACTGAAGCTTTCTTT. This sequence encodes CASWETMNTEAFF.

The chain joins TRBV7-9 to TRBJ2-3, with a possible D match to TRBD2 (6 bases). Trimming shortened V by 6 bases and J by 1 base, and 11 bases separated the two germline ends. Germline V gene sequence: CDR1 SEHNR, CDR2 FQNEAQ (reference sequence). The CDR3 is 14 residues long. CDR3 region: CASRSGGGTDTQYF. In DNA, the CDR3 is TGTGCCAGCAGAAGCGGAGGGGGCACAGATACGCAGTATTTT.

J is TRBJ2-5 and V is TRBV29-1; 8 nucleotides match TRBD1. The DNA end is more similar to TRBJ2-7, so the J call may be wrong. The CDR3 length is 14 residues. Germline V lookup: CDR1 SQVTM, CDR2 ANQGSEA. The CDR3 reads CSVRTGSLSYEQYF. Written as DNA, the CDR3 is TGCAGCGTCAGGACAGGGTCCCTCTCCTACGAGCAGTACTTC.

This clone was seen once. The J gene is TRBJ1-1, the V gene TRBV4-2; 10 bases align to TRBD1. CDR1 and CDR2 from the germline V gene are LGHNA and YNFKEQ. The trim removed 4 bases at V and 7 bases at J, leaving 6 bases unmatched. There are 14 residues in the CDR3. The DNA for the CDR3 is TGTGCCAGCAGCCGTGGACAGGGGGAAAATGAAGCTTTCTTT. Amino acids: CASSRGQGENEAFF.

The rearrangement joins TRBV11-2 to TRBJ2-1, with TRBD1 identical over 10 bases. Germline values: CDR1 SGHAT, CDR2 FQNNGV. The CDR3 is 15 residues long. V shed 6 bases, J shed 2 bases, and the junction held 4 bases outside the gene matches. CDR3 protein: CASRSGQGPYNEQFF. The CDR3, as DNA: TGTGCCAGCAGGTCGGGACAGGGGCCCTACAATGAGCAGTTCTTC.

This chain connects TRBV29-1 to TRBJ2-2; TRBD2 aligns across 11 bases. V gave up 6 bases and J gave up 7 bases; unmatched junction bases: 10. Germline values: CDR1 SQVTM, CDR2 ANQGSEA. This CDR3 spans 15 amino acids. CDR3 amino acids: CSVLLAGGLYGELFF. The CDR3 DNA reads TGCAGCGTCCTCCTAGCGGGGGGCCTATACGGGGAGCTGTTTTTT.

The J gene is TRBJ2-7, the V gene TRBV19; D unclear. The CDR3 loop spans 11 amino acids. The V end was cut by 8 bases, the J end by 4 bases, with 9 bases between. Germline CDR1 LNHDA, CDR2 SQIVND (reference sequence). CDR3 bases: TGTGCCAGTTCTCCCGGGTACGAGCAGTACTTC. Residues: CASSPGYEQYF.

The CDR3, as DNA: TGTGCCAGCTCACCGAATCCTCAGGGGATAGCCGGGGAGCTGTTTTTT. Protein sequence: CASSPNPQGIAGELFF. This chain joins TRBV18 and TRBJ2-2, with D possibly TRBD1 on 6 matching bases. The CDR3 loop spans 16 amino acids. The V end lost 3 bases, the J end lost 6 bases, and 17 bases lay between the germline ends. Germline values: CDR1 KGHSH, CDR2 LQKENI.

The chain combines TRBV6-5 with TRBJ1-5; D is perhaps TRBD1 (5 bases). CDR1 is MNHEY, CDR2 SVGAGI, per germline. The CDR3 has 13 residues. V was pared by 3 bases and J by 5 bases, with 8 bases between. In DNA, the CDR3 is TGTGCCAGCAGTTATAACAGGTATCAGCCCCAGCATTTT. It encodes CASSYNRYQPQHF.

This sequence joins TRBV18 and TRBJ2-1, with 7 positions matching TRBD1. The CDR3 consists of 15 residues. V shed 6 bases, J shed 5 bases, and the junction held 10 bases outside the gene matches. Germline V gene sequence: CDR1 KGHSH, CDR2 LQKENI. The CDR3 region is CASSRTGAPDNEQFF. CDR3 in DNA: TGTGCCAGCTCGAGAACAGGGGCACCTGACAATGAGCAGTTCTTC.

The J gene is TRBJ2-7, the V gene TRBV27; D unresolved. Germline V gene sequence: CDR1 MNHEY, CDR2 SMNVEV (reference sequence). V was trimmed by 6 bases and J by 3 bases, leaving 12 bases between them. The CDR3 has 13 amino acids. The CDR3 DNA follows: TGTGCCAGCAGAACAAACAGCTACTACGAGCAGTACTTC. This encodes CASRTNSYYEQYF.

As for this clone: The identical CDR3 is also encoded by other nucleotide sequences in the sample. The chain combines TRBV11-2 with TRBJ1-1; D gene unclear. Trimming removed 5 bases at V and 4 bases at J, with 11 bases between. This CDR3 spans 13 amino acids. Germline V gene sequence: CDR1 SGHAT, CDR2 FQNNGV. The CDR3 protein is CASSLGVGTEAFF. The CDR3 nucleotides read TGTGCCAGCAGCCTCGGGGTCGGCACTGAAGCTTTCTTT.

This chain links TRBV11-2 with TRBJ1-2, with 7 nucleotides matching TRBD1. Germline V lookup: CDR1 SGHAT, CDR2 FQNNGV. Trimming removed 5 bases from V and 5 bases from J; junction bases left unmatched: 2. The CDR3 length is 12 residues. DNA of the CDR3: TGTGCCAGCAGCCTACAGGGGTATGGCTACACCTTC. This translates into CASSLQGYGYTF.

This clone has a single count. The CDR3: CASSANLGTGLEKLFF. CDR3 in DNA: TGTGCCAGCAGTGCTAACTTAGGGACAGGGTTGGAAAAACTGTTTTTT. The genes are TRBV5-5 and TRBJ1-4, with 9 bases matching TRBD1. Germline CDR1 is SGHKS and CDR2 is YYEKEE (reference sequence). V lost 5 bases and J lost 8; bases outside the gene matches: 13. The CDR3 runs to 16 residues.

Points on this clone: The sample carries other DNA sequences with the same CDR3. This chain uses TRBV9 with TRBJ1-2; unclear D gene. CDR1 and CDR2 (germline): SGDLS, YYNGEE. The V gene lost 2 bases and the J gene lost 8 bases, with 13 bases spanning the gap. The CDR3 has 13 amino acids. CDR3 coding DNA: TGTGCCAGCAGCGTGGAGACGGAGACCGGCTACACCTTC. Its protein is CASSVETETGYTF.

The chain has TRBV27 and TRBJ1-5, with 7 bases that match TRBD1. The V segment lost 6 bases and the J segment 2 bases; nucleotides outside the gene matches: 10. Germline V gives CDR1 MNHEY, CDR2 SMNVEV (reference sequence). The CDR3 sequence is 16 residues long. The CDR3 region has the DNA TGTGCCAGCAGGCCGACAGGGCATGCGGGCAATCAGCCCCAGCATTTT. This sequence encodes CASRPTGHAGNQPQHF.

The CDR3 coding sequence is TGTGCCAGCAGTGAAGCGGGTCAGGCTAACACCGGGGAGCTGTTTTTT. The encoded protein is CASSEAGQANTGELFF. The chain employs TRBV6-1 and TRBJ2-2, with no clear D. Deletions cut 0 bases from V and 2 bases from J, with 10 bases between. Germline lookup yields CDR1 MNHNS and CDR2 SASEGT. The CDR3 is 16 residues long.

This rearrangement joins TRBV5-1 to TRBJ2-5, with 10 positions matching TRBD1. The DNA end lines up better with TRBJ2-7; the J call may be wrong. The germline gives CDR1 SGHRS, CDR2 YFSETQ. This CDR3 region has 13 residues. The CDR3: CASSSDRGYEQYF. The CDR3 nucleotides read TGCGCCAGCAGCTCGGACAGGGGGTACGAGCAGTACTTC.

This chain uses TRBV5-1 with TRBJ2-6; D gene ambiguous. The CDR3 has 14 amino acids. V was pared by 0 bases and J by 2 bases, with 3 bases between. The germline gives CDR1 SGHRS, CDR2 YFSETQ. In DNA, the CDR3 is TGCGCCAGCAGCTTGGTTACTGGGGCCAACGTCCTGACTTTC. The encoded protein is CASSLVTGANVLTF.